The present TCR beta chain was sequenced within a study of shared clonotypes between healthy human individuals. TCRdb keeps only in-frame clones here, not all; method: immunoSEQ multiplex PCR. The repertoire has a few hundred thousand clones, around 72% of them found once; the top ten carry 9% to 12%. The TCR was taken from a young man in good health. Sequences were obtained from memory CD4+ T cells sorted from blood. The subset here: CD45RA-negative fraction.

CDR3 sequence: CASSRTTSGSPGELFF. In DNA, the CDR3 is TGTGCCAGCAGTCGGACGACTAGCGGGAGCCCCGGGGAGCTGTTTTTT. The chain couples TRBV11-3 to TRBJ2-2; 12 bases agree with TRBD2. V lost 6 bases and J lost 6; bases outside the gene matches: 8. The CDR3 totals 16 residues. The germline gives CDR1 SGHNT, CDR2 YENEEA.